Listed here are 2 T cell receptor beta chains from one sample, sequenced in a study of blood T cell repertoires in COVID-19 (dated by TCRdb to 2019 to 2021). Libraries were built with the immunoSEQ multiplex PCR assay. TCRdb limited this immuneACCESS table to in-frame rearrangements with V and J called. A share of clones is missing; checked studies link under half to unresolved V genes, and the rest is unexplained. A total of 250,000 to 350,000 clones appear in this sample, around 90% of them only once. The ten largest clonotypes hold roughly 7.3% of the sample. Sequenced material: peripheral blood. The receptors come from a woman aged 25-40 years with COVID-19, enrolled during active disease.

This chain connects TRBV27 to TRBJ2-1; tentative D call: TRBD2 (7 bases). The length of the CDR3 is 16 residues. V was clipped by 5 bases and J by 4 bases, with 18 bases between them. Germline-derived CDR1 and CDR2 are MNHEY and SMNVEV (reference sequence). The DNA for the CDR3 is TGTGCCAGCAGTCCCCAAGGGGGGAGGGAGTACAATGAGCAGTTCTTC. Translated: CASSPQGGREYNEQFF.

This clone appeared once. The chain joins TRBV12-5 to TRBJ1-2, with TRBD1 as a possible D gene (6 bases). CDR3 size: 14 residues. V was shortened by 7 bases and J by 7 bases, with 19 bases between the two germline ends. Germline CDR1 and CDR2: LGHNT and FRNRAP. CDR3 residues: CASVLMPGHSGYTF. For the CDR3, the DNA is TGTGCTAGTGTCCTTATGCCGGGACACAGTGGCTACACCTTC.